The rows below give T cell receptor beta chains drawn from one sample of a study of T cells in Graves' hyperthyroidism and ophthalmopathy. TCRdb recomputed calls from the multiplex PCR reads with MiXCR, one row per CDR3 protein. The table lists some 320,000 distinct CDR3 sequences, roughly an eighth of them singletons. The specimen sequenced was blood. The receptors shown here come from a middle-aged woman with Graves' ophthalmopathy. Each CDR3 is given with its conserved first and last residue. Fields, in order: V gene, clone size, D gene, J gene, CDR3 DNA, CDR3 protein. A D gene is named only where the DNA matches it firmly. Rows give clone size only sometimes, using once, few, many, or a class for an expanded clone.

>TRBV20-1|many|-|TRBJ1-1
TGCAGTGCTAGATACCCTGACAGACTGAACACTGAAGCTTTCTTT
CSARYPDRLNTEAFF
>TRBV19|many|-|TRBJ2-7
TGTGCCAGTAGTACCAATCTACCGGGCGAGCAGTACTTC
CASSTNLPGEQYF
>TRBV7-9|many|TRBD1|TRBJ2-7
TGTGCCAGCACTTATGGACAGGGGTACGAGCAGTACTTC
CASTYGQGYEQYF
>TRBV27|once|-|TRBJ1-5
TGTGCCATCGCTCGGGGGGCAGGTCAGCCCCAGCATTTT
CAIARGAGQPQHF
>TRBV19|few|-|TRBJ1-6
TGTGCCAGTAGCCCTCAGGAGGCGCGTAATTCACCCCTCCACTTT
CASSPQEARNSPLHF
>TRBV19|few|TRBD1|TRBJ1-1
TGTGCCAGTAGTATTTGGGGACAGGGGATAGGAACTGAAGCTTTCTTT
CASSIWGQGIGTEAFF
>TRBV11-2|many|-|TRBJ2-1
TGTGCCAGCAGCTTAGGTCAGGGGACTGAGCAGTTCTTC
CASSLGQGTEQFF
>TRBV28|-|-|TRBJ2-2
TGTGCCAGCAGGCGGGCAGGGAAACTCGGGGAGCTGTTTTTT
CASRRAGKLGELFF
>TRBV20-1|many|-|TRBJ2-5
TGCAGTGCTAGGGTGACAGGGAGGGAGACCCAGTACTTC
CSARVTGRETQYF
>TRBV15|-|TRBD1|TRBJ2-5
TGTGCCACCAGCAGAGTGGAGGGGGGACAGGGCCCTTACTTC
CATSRVEGGQGPYF
>TRBV5-6|few|TRBD1|TRBJ2-2
TGTGCCAGCAGCGGGGACAGGGGTCTTACCGGGGAGCTGTTTTTT
CASSGDRGLTGELFF
>TRBV28|-|TRBD1|TRBJ1-5
TGTGCCAGCAGTTTCTCCCCTGGGACAGGGGGTAGCAATCAGCCCCAGCATTTT
CASSFSPGTGGSNQPQHF
>TRBV19|many|TRBD2|TRBJ2-5
TGTGCCAGTAGTACCTCAGCGGGGGCCCGAGAGACCCAGTACTTC
CASSTSAGARETQYF
>TRBV11-2|-|-|TRBJ2-4
TGTGCCAGCAGCATAAGGACCCCCGACATGGGCTCTGGTTCCTCTATAGGCAAAAACATTCAGTACTTC
CASSIRTPDMGSGSSIGKNIQYF
>TRBV30|few|-|TRBJ2-1
TGTGCCTTCTCGGGACTCTGGGGAGAGTGGCAGTTCTTC
CAFSGLWGEWQFF
>TRBV12-3/TRBV12-4|many|-|TRBJ2-3
TGTGCCAGCAGTCCGAAGGGCCTGGAGCGCACAGATACGCAGTATTTT
CASSPKGLERTDTQYF
>TRBV6-1|many|-|TRBJ2-7
TGTGCCAGCTTCGGGGGCCACGAGCAGTACTTC
CASFGGHEQYF
>TRBV6-1|many|-|TRBJ1-5
TGTGCCAGCAGTTCCCAACGGGGACAGCCCCAGCATTTT
CASSSQRGQPQHF
>TRBV10-1|many|-|TRBJ2-7
TGCGCCAGCAGTGAGGAAGGCGTCCGGGAGCAGTACTTC
CASSEEGVREQYF
>TRBV28|many|-|TRBJ2-5
TGTGCCAGCAGTTTCGAAGAGACCCAGTACTTC
CASSFEETQYF
>TRBV30|-|TRBD1|TRBJ1-5
TGTGCCTGGAGTCGTCGACAGGGGGCAAGGTGGGTCAATCAGCCCCAGCATTTT
CAWSRRQGARWVNQPQHF
>TRBV7-2|many|-|TRBJ1-6
TGTGCCAGCAGCTTAGAGGAGGCACCCCTCCACTTT
CASSLEEAPLHF
>TRBV20-1|many|-|TRBJ1-4
TGCAGTGCTTATGACAGGACGCGGTTGGGTGAAAAACTGTTTTTT
CSAYDRTRLGEKLFF
>TRBV6-1|many|-|TRBJ2-7
TGTGCCAGCAGACAGGGTACTAAGTACGAGCAGTACTTC
CASRQGTKYEQYF
>TRBV29-1|many|-|TRBJ2-7
TGCAGCGCCCTAGACGGTTACGAGCAGTACTTC
CSALDGYEQYF
>TRBV7-9|many|TRBD2|TRBJ2-1
TGTGCCAGCAGCTTAGGGCTAGCGGGGGGAGGTAGGGATGAGCAGTTCTTC
CASSLGLAGGGRDEQFF
>TRBV11-3|many|TRBD2|TRBJ2-5
TGTGCCAGCAGCATAGGACTAGCGGGAATGGAGACCCAGTACTTC
CASSIGLAGMETQYF
>TRBV11-2|few|-|TRBJ2-2
TGTGCCAGCAGCTCCCAGGGGAACACCGGGGAGCTGTTTTTT
CASSSQGNTGELFF
>TRBV3-1|-|-|TRBJ2-5
TGTGCCAGCAGCCAAGCCTGGGGGGGGCCAGAGTACTTC
CASSQAWGGPEYF
>TRBV27|many|TRBD1|TRBJ2-5
TGTGCCAGCAGAAGACAGGGGGCCGGAGAGACCCAGTACTTC
CASRRQGAGETQYF
>TRBV29-1|few|-|TRBJ1-5
TGCAGCGCGAGTAGGGGAAGCAATCAGCCCCAGCATTTT
CSASRGSNQPQHF
>TRBV10-3|many|-|TRBJ2-6
TGTGCCATCAGTCATAAAAGCTCTGGGGCCAACGTCCTGACTTTC
CAISHKSSGANVLTF
>TRBV11-3|many|TRBD2|TRBJ2-5
TGTGCCAGCAGCCCGCGACTAGCGGAAGAGACCCAGTACTTC
CASSPRLAEETQYF
>TRBV5-5|many|-|TRBJ1-5
TGTGCCAGCAGCTTGGGTCCGACGTATCAGCCCCAGCATTTT
CASSLGPTYQPQHF
>TRBV9|-|-|TRBJ1-6
TGTGCCAGCAGCGCCGCGGGAGGGGGGGATTCACCCCTCCACTTT
CASSAAGGGDSPLHF
>TRBV12-3/TRBV12-4|-|-|TRBJ1-2
TGTGCCAGCAGACGATCGGGACGGACTTATGGCTACACCTTC
CASRRSGRTYGYTF
>TRBV19|few|TRBD1|TRBJ1-5
TGTGCCAGTAATCAGGGGGGCAATCAGCCCCAGCATTTT
CASNQGGNQPQHF
>TRBV20-1|once|-|TRBJ2-1
TGCAGTGCTAGAATTCCTGGCAGAATATACAATGAGCAGTTCTTC
CSARIPGRIYNEQFF
>TRBV14|few|-|TRBJ1-1
TGTGCCAGCAGCCAAGAGACGGTAGCAGCTTTCTTT
CASSQETVAAFF
>TRBV12-3/TRBV12-4|many|-|TRBJ1-1
TGTGCCAGCAGTTTGATTCGACAGATGAACACTGAAGCTTTCTTT
CASSLIRQMNTEAFF
>TRBV12-3/TRBV12-4|many|-|TRBJ2-1
TGTGCCAGCAGTTTGGGGGGTCCCGGTGAGCAGTTCTTC
CASSLGGPGEQFF
>TRBV12-3/TRBV12-4|many|-|TRBJ1-2
TGTGCCAGCAGTTTAGGGACGGGAGGCTACACCTTC
CASSLGTGGYTF
>TRBV18|-|-|TRBJ1-4
TGTGCCAGCTCCCCCGTGGGGGGGCTTTCGATCGCAACTAATGAAAAACTGTTTTTT
CASSPVGGLSIATNEKLFF
>TRBV11-2|many|-|TRBJ2-5
TGTGCCAGCAGCGGGGCCGGAGCACGTCTAGAGACCCAGTACTTC
CASSGAGARLETQYF
>TRBV6-1|many|-|TRBJ2-2
TGTGCCAGCAGTTCCCTCCCTAGCCTTAACACCGGGGAGCTGTTTTTT
CASSSLPSLNTGELFF
>TRBV20-1|-|TRBD1|TRBJ1-5
TGCAGTGCTAGAGATCTTCACGGCCAGGGGGCCGATCAGCCCCAGCATTTT
CSARDLHGQGADQPQHF
>TRBV11-1|few|-|TRBJ2-2
TGTGCCAGCAGCTTTACGCCCAACACCGGGGAGCTGTTTTTT
CASSFTPNTGELFF
>TRBV11-3|few|-|TRBJ2-5
TGTGCCAGCAGCTTGGTTCTCGAACAGCAAGAGACCCAGTACTTC
CASSLVLEQQETQYF